This TCR beta chain is from a study of cytomegalovirus exposure and HLA in healthy donors. PCR was performed using 60 Vbeta and 13 Jbeta primers. Data came from immunoSEQ multiplex PCR; TCRdb stores just in-frame clones and leaves some out. The sample lists about 160,000 clones; more than 65% were seen once. Study conclusions and caveats: Productive status was seen about 90% or about 30% of the time for most TCR beta V segments in an earlier analysis. Later analysis suggested links between common viral pathogens and several top significant clusters.

Germline V gene sequence: CDR1 SGDLS, CDR2 YYNGEE. The CDR3 is 14 residues long. V dropped 0 bases and J dropped 11 bases, with 14 bases sitting between them. With respect to this clone: Its matching antigen is unknown.

The clonotype comes from a man aged 30 to 45 in good health and CMV-seronegative. J is TRBJ2-2 and V is TRBV9; D ambiguous. The sequenced material came from PBMCs. The CDR3, as DNA: TGTGCCAGCAGCGTAGCCGAGACTTCGGCTGAGCTGTTTTTT. Protein sequence: CASSVAETSAELFF.